In its sample, the clone carrying this T cell receptor beta chain was seen many times. Its specificity is unknown. The sample originates from a study of identical twins. The ends lost 6 bases at V and 9 bases at J; junction bases unmatched: 8. The CDR3 totals 14 residues. Germline CDR1 and CDR2: DFQATT and SNEGSKA (reference sequence). Notes on the study in general: Conclusions came from cross-sectional statistical analysis, not from following the same donors. Analyses of zero insertions could be partly confounded by invariant MAIT and iNKT cells. Abundant beta clonotypes from cord blood had fewer insertions, unlike memory repertoires, which showed none.

MiXCR, applied by TCRdb to the 5' RACE reads, yields one record per CDR3 protein. Altogether hundreds of thousands of distinct CDR3 sequences are present, around 6% being singletons, with the ten largest covering approximately 1.6%. Material for sequencing was naive T cells sorted from blood. J is TRBJ2-1 and V is TRBV20-1; 13 bases line up with TRBD2. The TCR comes from a man aged 18 to 35 in good health. CDR3 loop: CSALLGTSGAEQFF. CDR3 nucleotide sequence: TGCAGTGCCCTTTTGGGGACTAGCGGGGCTGAGCAGTTCTTC.